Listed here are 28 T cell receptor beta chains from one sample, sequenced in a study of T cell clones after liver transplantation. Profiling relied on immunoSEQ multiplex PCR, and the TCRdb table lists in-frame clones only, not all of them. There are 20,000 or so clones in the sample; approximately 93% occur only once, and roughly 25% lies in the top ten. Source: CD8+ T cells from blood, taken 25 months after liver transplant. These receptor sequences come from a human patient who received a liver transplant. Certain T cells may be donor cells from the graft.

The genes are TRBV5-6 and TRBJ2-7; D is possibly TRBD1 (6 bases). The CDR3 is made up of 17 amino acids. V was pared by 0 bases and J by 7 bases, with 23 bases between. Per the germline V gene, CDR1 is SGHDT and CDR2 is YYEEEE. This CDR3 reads CASSLAPRTAPQVEQYF. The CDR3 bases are TGTGCCAGCAGCTTGGCGCCCCGGACAGCTCCCCAAGTAGAGCAGTACTTC.

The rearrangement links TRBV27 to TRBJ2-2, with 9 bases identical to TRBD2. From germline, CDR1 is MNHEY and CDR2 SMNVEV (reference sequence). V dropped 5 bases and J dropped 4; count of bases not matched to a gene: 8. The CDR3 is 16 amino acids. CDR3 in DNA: TGTGCCAGCAGTCCCGGGCTAGCGGGACCCACCGGGGAGCTGTTTTTT. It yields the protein CASSPGLAGPTGELFF.

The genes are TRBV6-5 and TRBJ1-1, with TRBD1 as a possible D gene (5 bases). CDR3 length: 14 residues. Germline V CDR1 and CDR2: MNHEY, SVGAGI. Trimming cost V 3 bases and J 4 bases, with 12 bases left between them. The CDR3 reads CASSYGTSRTEAFF. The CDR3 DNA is TGTGCCAGCAGTTATGGGACGTCGCGCACTGAAGCTTTCTTT.

The CDR3 sequence is CASSWRTGTYEQYF. CDR3 in DNA: TGCGCCAGCAGCTGGCGGACAGGGACCTACGAGCAGTACTTC. This sequence joins TRBV5-1 and TRBJ2-7; 8 bases are shared with TRBD1. CDR3 length equals 14 residues. After removal of 3 bases from V and 2 bases from J, the junction contained 4 bases not matched to a gene. CDR1 and CDR2 (germline): SGHRS, YFSETQ.

This CDR3 reads CASSPDGLEGETQYF. CDR3 sequence (DNA): TGTGCCAGTAGTCCCGATGGACTAGAAGGGGAGACCCAGTACTTC. J is TRBJ2-5 and V is TRBV19; 7 nucleotides line up with TRBD2. CDR1 and CDR2 (germline): LNHDA, SQIVND (reference sequence). This CDR3 is 15 amino acids long. V trimming: 5 bases; J trimming: 5 bases; junction bases outside the gene matches: 11.

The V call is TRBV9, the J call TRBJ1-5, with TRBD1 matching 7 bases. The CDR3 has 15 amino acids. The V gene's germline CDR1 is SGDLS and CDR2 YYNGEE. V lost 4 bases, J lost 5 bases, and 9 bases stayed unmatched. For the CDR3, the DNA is TGTGCCAGCAGCCCCAACGGACAGGTTCATCAGCCCCAGCATTTT. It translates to CASSPNGQVHQPQHF.

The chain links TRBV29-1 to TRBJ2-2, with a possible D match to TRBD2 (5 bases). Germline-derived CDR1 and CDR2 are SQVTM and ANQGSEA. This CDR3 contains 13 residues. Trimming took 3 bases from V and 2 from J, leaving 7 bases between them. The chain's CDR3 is CSVDRTNTGELFF. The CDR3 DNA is TGCAGCGTTGACAGGACTAACACCGGGGAGCTGTTTTTT.

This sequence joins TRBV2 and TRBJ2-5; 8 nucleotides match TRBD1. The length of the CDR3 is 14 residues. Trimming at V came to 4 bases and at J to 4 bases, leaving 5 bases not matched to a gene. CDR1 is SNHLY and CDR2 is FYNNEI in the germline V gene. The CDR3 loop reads CASSAQGAGETQYF. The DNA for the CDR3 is TGTGCCAGCAGTGCCCAGGGGGCGGGAGAGACCCAGTACTTC. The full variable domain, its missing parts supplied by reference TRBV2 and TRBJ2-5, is EPEVTQTPSHQVTQMGQEVILRCVPISNHLYFYWYRQILGQKVEFLVSFYNNEISEKSEIFDDQFSVERPDGSNFTLKIRSTKLEDSAMYFCASSAQGAGETQYFGPGTRLLVL.

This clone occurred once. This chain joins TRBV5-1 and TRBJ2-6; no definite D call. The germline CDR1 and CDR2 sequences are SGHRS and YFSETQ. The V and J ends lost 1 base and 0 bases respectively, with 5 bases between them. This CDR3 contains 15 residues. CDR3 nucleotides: TGCGCCAGCAGCTTGTACGGCTCTGGGGCCAACGTCCTGACTTTC. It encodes CASSLYGSGANVLTF.

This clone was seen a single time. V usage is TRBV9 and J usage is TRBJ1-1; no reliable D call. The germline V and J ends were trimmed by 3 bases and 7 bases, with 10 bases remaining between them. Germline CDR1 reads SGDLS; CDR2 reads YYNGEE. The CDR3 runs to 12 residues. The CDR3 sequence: CASSGTESEAFF. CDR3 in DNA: TGTGCCAGCAGCGGGACTGAGAGTGAAGCTTTCTTT. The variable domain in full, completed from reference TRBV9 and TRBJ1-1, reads DSGVTQTPKHLITATGQRVTLRCSPRSGDLSVYWYQQSLDQGLQFLIQYYNGEERAKGNILERFSAQQFPDLHSELNLSSLELGDSALYFCASSGTESEAFFGQGTRLTVV.

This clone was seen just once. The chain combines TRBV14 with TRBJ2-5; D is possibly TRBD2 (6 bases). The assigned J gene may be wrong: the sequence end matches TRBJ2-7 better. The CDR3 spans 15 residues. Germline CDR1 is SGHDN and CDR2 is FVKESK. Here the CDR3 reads CASSGRDSTSYEQYF. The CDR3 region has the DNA TGTGCCAGCAGCGGACGGGACTCTACCTCCTACGAGCAGTACTTC.

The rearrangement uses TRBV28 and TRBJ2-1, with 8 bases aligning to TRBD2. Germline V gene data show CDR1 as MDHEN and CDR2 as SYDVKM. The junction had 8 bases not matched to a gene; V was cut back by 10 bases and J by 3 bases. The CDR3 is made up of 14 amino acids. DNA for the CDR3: TGTGCCACCCTTGGGACTAGTTTCTACAATGAGCAGTTCTTC. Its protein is CATLGTSFYNEQFF.

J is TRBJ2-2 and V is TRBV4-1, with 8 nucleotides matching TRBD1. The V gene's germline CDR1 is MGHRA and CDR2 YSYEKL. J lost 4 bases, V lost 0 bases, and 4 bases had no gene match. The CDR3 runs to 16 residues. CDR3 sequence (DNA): TGCGCCAGCAGCCAAGAAGACAGGGGACTCACCGGGGAGCTGTTTTTT. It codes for CASSQEDRGLTGELFF.

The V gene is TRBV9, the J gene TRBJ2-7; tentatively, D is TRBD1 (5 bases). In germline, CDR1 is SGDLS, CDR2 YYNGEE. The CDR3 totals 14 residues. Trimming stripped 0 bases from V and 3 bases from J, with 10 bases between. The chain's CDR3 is CASSVDTGHYEQYF. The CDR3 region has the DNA TGTGCCAGCAGCGTAGACACAGGCCACTACGAGCAGTACTTC.

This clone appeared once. The CDR3 DNA follows: TGTGCCAGCAGTCCTAGCGGGAGTAGGTCTGAGCAGTTCTTC. Translated, it gives CASSPSGSRSEQFF. This chain joins TRBV7-9 and TRBJ2-1, with 10 bases identical to TRBD2. The CDR3 has 14 amino acids. The germline V gene has CDR1 SEHNR and CDR2 FQNEAQ (reference sequence). Losses at the gene ends were 6 bases for V and 9 bases for J; bases not matched to a gene: 8.

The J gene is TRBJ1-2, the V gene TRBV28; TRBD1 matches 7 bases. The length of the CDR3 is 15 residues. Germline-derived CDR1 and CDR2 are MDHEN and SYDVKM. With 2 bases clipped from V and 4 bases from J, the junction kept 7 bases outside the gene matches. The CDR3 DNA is TGTGCCAGCAGTTTAGGACAGGCGTACGGCTATGGCTACACCTTC. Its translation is CASSLGQAYGYGYTF.

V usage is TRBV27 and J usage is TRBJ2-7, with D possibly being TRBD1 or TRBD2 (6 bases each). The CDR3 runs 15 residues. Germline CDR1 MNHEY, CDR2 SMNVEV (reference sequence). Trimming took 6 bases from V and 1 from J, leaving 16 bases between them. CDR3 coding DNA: TGTGCCAGCAGCCTGTCTAGGGGGAGGTCCTACGAGCAGTACTTC. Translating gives CASSLSRGRSYEQYF.

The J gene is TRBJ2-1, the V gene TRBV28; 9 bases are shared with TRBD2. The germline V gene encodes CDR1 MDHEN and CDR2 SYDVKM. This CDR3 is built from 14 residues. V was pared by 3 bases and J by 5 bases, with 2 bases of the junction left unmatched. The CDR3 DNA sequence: TGTGCCAGCAGTTTCGCGGGAGGGGACAATGAGCAGTTCTTC. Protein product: CASSFAGGDNEQFF.

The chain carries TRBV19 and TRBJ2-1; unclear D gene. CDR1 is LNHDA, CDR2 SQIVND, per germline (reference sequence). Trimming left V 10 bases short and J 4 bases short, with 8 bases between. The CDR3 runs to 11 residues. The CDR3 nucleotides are TGTGCCACCGGAAGGTACAATGAGCAGTTCTTC. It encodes CATGRYNEQFF.

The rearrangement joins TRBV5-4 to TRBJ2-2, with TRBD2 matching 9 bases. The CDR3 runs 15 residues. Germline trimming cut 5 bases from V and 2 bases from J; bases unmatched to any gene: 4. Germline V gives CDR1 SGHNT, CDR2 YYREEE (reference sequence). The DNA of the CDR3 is TGTGCCAGCAGAGCTAGCGGGACAAACACCGGGGAGCTGTTTTTT. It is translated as CASRASGTNTGELFF.

CDR3 region: CASSSKGTLYNEQFF. The CDR3, as DNA: TGTGCCAGCAGCTCAAAGGGGACCCTGTACAATGAGCAGTTCTTC. This rearrangement joins TRBV7-9 to TRBJ2-1, with D perhaps assigned TRBD1 or TRBD2 (5 bases each). From germline, CDR1 is SEHNR and CDR2 FQNEAQ (reference sequence). V was clipped by 4 bases and J by 4 bases, with 14 bases between them. The CDR3 runs to 15 residues.

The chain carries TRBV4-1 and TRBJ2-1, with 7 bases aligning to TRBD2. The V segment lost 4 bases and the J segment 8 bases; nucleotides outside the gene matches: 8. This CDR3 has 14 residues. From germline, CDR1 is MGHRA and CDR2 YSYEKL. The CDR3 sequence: CASSLGAGVYEQFF. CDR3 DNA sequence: TGCGCCAGCAGCCTTGGGGCGGGAGTCTATGAGCAGTTCTTC.

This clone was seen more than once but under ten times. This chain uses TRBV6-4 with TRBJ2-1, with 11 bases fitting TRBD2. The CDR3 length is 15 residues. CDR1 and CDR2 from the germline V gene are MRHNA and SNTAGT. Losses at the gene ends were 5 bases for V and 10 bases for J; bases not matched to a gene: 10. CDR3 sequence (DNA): TGTGCCAGCAGTCTTACTAGCGGGAGCCGACGGGAGCAGTTCTTC. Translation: CASSLTSGSRREQFF.

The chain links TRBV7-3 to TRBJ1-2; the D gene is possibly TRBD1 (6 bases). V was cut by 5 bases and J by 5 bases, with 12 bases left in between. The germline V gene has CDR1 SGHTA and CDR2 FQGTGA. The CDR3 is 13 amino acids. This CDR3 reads CASSLEGGYGYTF. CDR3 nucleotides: TGTGCCAGCAGCCTAGAAGGGGGGTATGGCTACACCTTC. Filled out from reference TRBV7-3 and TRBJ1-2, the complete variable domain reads GAGVSQTPSNKVTEKGKYVELRCDPISGHTALYWYRQSLGQGPEFLIYFQGTGAADDSGLPNDRFFAVRPEGSVSTLKIQRTERGDSAVYLCASSLEGGYGYTFGSGTRLTVV.

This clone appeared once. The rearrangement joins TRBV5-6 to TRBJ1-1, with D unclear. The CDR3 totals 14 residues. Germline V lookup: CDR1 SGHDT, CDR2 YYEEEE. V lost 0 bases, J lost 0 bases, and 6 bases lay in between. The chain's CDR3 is CASSLGSMNTEAFF. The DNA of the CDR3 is TGTGCCAGCAGCTTGGGCAGCATGAACACTGAAGCTTTCTTT.

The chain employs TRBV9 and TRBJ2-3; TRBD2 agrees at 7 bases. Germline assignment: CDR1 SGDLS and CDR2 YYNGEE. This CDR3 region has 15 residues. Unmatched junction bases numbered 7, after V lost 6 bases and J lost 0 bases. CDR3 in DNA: TGTGCCAGCACAACTAGCGTTGCTAGCACAGATACGCAGTATTTT. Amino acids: CASTTSVASTDTQYF.

For the CDR3, the DNA is TGTGCCAGCAGTCCTAGGGACGGGAGAATCCCCGAGCAGTACTTC. Its protein is CASSPRDGRIPEQYF. The chain employs TRBV27 and TRBJ2-7, with D possibly being TRBD2 (6 bases). V was cut by 5 bases and J by 6 bases, with 20 bases left in between. CDR3 length equals 15 residues. The germline V gene encodes CDR1 MNHEY and CDR2 SMNVEV (reference sequence).

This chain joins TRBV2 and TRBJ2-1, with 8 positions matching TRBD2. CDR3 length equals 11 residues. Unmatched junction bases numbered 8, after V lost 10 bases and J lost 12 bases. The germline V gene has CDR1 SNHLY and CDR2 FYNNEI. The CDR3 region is CATYSGARQFF. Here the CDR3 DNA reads TGTGCCACTTATAGCGGGGCCCGGCAGTTCTTC.